This T cell receptor (beta chain) was found in a study of monozygotic twins with inflammatory bowel disease. The study's findings and limits: Evidence failed to back one strong IBD-linked signal or clonotype. Varying immunosuppressive regimens may have increased patient repertoire variability.

Generation of cDNA took place in eight separate reactions per sample. TCRdb re-called the 5' RACE reads; one entry per CDR3 protein, DNA not given. The sample table sets out 88,000 or so distinct CDR3 sequences. For this clonotype: Its specificity is not known.

The CDR3 has 15 amino acids. Germline V gives CDR1 SGHRS, CDR2 YFSETQ. The TCR comes from a human donor with ulcerative colitis or Crohn's disease, or a healthy co-twin of an affected twin (not recorded which). The specimen sequenced was blood. This chain connects TRBV5-1 to TRBJ1-6; the TRBD1 assignment by TCRdb is unverifiable without DNA. The CDR3 sequence: CASSLAGADSSPLHF.